These 30 T cell receptor beta chains were sequenced from one sample in a study of blood T cell repertoires in COVID-19. The assay was immunoSEQ multiplex PCR, and TCRdb's table has in-frame clones only and misses some. The table lists hundreds of thousands of clones, about 89% of them singletons. The sample taken for sequencing was peripheral blood. The receptor set was obtained from a woman between 50 and 59 years old with COVID-19, enrolled during active disease.

V and J are TRBV9 and TRBJ1-3, with TRBD1 as a possible D gene (5 bases). The CDR3 runs to 13 residues. Germline CDR1 and CDR2: SGDLS and YYNGEE. V lost 3 bases to trimming and J lost 8 bases, with 12 bases between them. DNA for the CDR3: TGTGCCAGCAGCGCAAAGGGGTCGGACACCATATATTTT. It encodes CASSAKGSDTIYF.

This chain uses TRBV9 with TRBJ2-7; 8 nucleotides line up with TRBD1. The length of the CDR3 is 15 residues. Trimming at V came to 3 bases and at J to 3 bases, leaving 8 bases not matched to a gene. In germline, CDR1 is SGDLS, CDR2 YYNGEE. The CDR3 loop is CASSAQWTGNYEQYF. CDR3 nucleotide sequence: TGTGCCAGCAGCGCCCAATGGACAGGGAACTACGAGCAGTACTTC.

The gene calls are TRBV11-2 and TRBJ2-7; D remains unclear. Deletions cut 3 bases from V and 7 bases from J, with 10 bases between. Germline loops: CDR1 SGHAT, CDR2 FQNNGV. The CDR3 runs to 12 residues. For the CDR3, the DNA is TGTGCCAGCAGCTTTTCAGGCAATGAGCAGTACTTC. Protein: CASSFSGNEQYF.

The rearrangement uses TRBV5-1 and TRBJ2-2; D possibly corresponds to TRBD2 (5 bases). The CDR3 contains 15 residues. Germline CDR1 reads SGHRS; CDR2 reads YFSETQ. V lost 0 bases, J lost 7 bases, and 13 bases lay in between. CDR3 amino acids: CASSLGLASGGELFF. CDR3 DNA sequence: TGCGCCAGCAGCTTGGGTCTAGCCTCCGGCGGGGAGCTGTTTTTT.

This chain connects TRBV12-3 or TRBV12-4 to TRBJ1-2, with D unclear. Trimming pared 7 bases from V and 2 bases from J, leaving 11 bases between. The CDR3 has 13 amino acids. CDR3 bases: TGTGCCAGCACCCAGACACGAAACTATGGCTACACCTTC. Residues: CASTQTRNYGYTF.

A word on this clone: At the DNA level, this CDR3 is encoded by other sequences in the same sample as well. The V and J genes are TRBV7-9 and TRBJ1-1, with no clear D. The CDR3 is made up of 13 amino acids. Germline CDR1 SEHNR, CDR2 FQNEAQ (reference sequence). V lost 5 bases and J 4 bases, leaving 11 bases between the germline ends. CDR3 coding DNA: TGTGCCAGCAGCCGAGGTGGTGGCACTGAAGCTTTCTTT. It translates to CASSRGGGTEAFF.

The rearrangement uses TRBV19 and TRBJ1-2; 7 nucleotides match TRBD1. This CDR3 is built from 13 residues. Germline V gives CDR1 LNHDA, CDR2 SQIVND (reference sequence). Trimming cost V 6 bases and J 7 bases; bases outside gene matches: 8. The CDR3 sequence is CASREDGDSGYTF. CDR3 sequence (DNA): TGTGCCAGTAGGGAGGACGGGGACAGTGGCTACACCTTC.

The CDR3 protein is CASSLAARATEAFF. The CDR3 region has the DNA TGTGCCAGCAGCTTGGCCGCCAGGGCCACTGAAGCTTTCTTT. V usage is TRBV5-4 and J usage is TRBJ1-1, with D maybe TRBD1 (5 bases). Germline CDR1 is SGHNT and CDR2 is YYREEE (reference sequence). V was clipped by 0 bases and J by 4 bases, with 10 bases between them. The length of the CDR3 is 14 residues.

The chain links TRBV6-4 to TRBJ1-5, with a tentative D call TRBD1 (6 bases). From germline, CDR1 is MRHNA and CDR2 SNTAGT. This CDR3 is 14 amino acids long. V lost 6 bases and J 5 bases, leaving 14 bases between the germline ends. CDR3: CASRGRGGDQPQHF. CDR3 nucleotides: TGTGCCAGCAGGGGAAGGGGGGGGGATCAGCCCCAGCATTTT.

The V call is TRBV5-8, the J call TRBJ2-2, with 9 bases that match TRBD2. Germline CDR1 and CDR2: SGHTS and YDEGEE. Trimming took 4 bases from V and 8 from J; bases not matched to a gene: 15. The CDR3 is made up of 17 amino acids. CDR3 bases: TGTGCCAGCAGCCGACGGTTGGGAGCGGGGGGTCCGGGGGAGCTGTTTTTT. As protein: CASSRRLGAGGPGELFF.

The chain recombines TRBV27 with TRBJ1-1; weak D call: TRBD1 (5 bases). In germline, CDR1 is MNHEY, CDR2 SMNVEV (reference sequence). The CDR3 length is 18 residues. With 0 bases removed from V and 10 bases from J, the gap between germline ends came to 27 bases. CDR3 DNA: TGTGCCAGCAGTTTATCCCCAAAGGCAAGGGGACTATTGACTAGAGCTTTCTTT. Its protein is CASSLSPKARGLLTRAFF.

The chain employs TRBV28 and TRBJ2-7; a possible D gene is TRBD1 (5 bases). Germline V gene data show CDR1 as MDHEN and CDR2 as SYDVKM. Between the trimmed V and J ends, which lost 5 bases and 1 base, there was a span of 6 bases. The CDR3 is 12 residues long. The CDR3 region is CASSDRSYEQYF. CDR3 bases: TGTGCCAGCAGTGACAGATCCTACGAGCAGTACTTC.

The chain recombines TRBV5-1 with TRBJ1-3; D gene unclear. The CDR3 is made up of 15 amino acids. The ends were cut back, 3 bases at V and 0 bases at J, with 10 bases in the middle. Germline V gene data show CDR1 as SGHRS and CDR2 as YFSETQ. The CDR3: CASSSDGGSGNTIYF. As DNA, the CDR3 is TGCGCCAGCAGCTCGGACGGAGGCTCTGGAAACACCATATATTTT.

V is TRBV28 and J is TRBJ1-4; 9 nucleotides line up with TRBD1. V gave up 4 bases and J gave up 12 bases; unmatched junction bases: 21. Germline CDR1 is MDHEN and CDR2 is SYDVKM. The length of the CDR3 is 18 residues. The CDR3 reads CASSSPADRGSYLGQLFF. In nucleotides, the CDR3 is TGTGCCAGCAGTTCGCCCGCGGACAGGGGAAGTTACCTAGGGCAACTGTTTTTT.

The rearrangement links TRBV6-6 to TRBJ1-3; D gene ambiguous. The CDR3 extends over 16 amino acids. The germline V and J ends were trimmed by 0 bases and 0 bases, with 9 bases remaining between them. The germline gives CDR1 MNHNY, CDR2 SVGAGI (reference sequence). The CDR3 spells CASSYSRRYSGNTIYF. The CDR3 DNA sequence: TGTGCCAGCAGTTACTCGCGGCGGTACTCTGGAAACACCATATATTTT.

This chain uses TRBV30 with TRBJ2-2; D might be TRBD2 (6 bases). V was trimmed by 3 bases and J by 3 bases, leaving 11 bases between them. Per germline, CDR1 GTSNPN and CDR2 SVGIG (reference sequence). The CDR3 loop spans 14 amino acids. The CDR3 is CAWRGGFYTGELFF. DNA for the CDR3: TGTGCCTGGAGGGGGGGTTTCTACACCGGGGAGCTGTTTTTT.

The chain joins TRBV5-6 to TRBJ1-2; tentatively, D is TRBD1 (5 bases). The length of the CDR3 is 14 residues. V lost 1 base, J lost 1 base, and 8 bases lay in between. Per the germline V gene, CDR1 is SGHDT and CDR2 is YYEEEE. CDR3 sequence reads: CASSLKTDNYGYTF. CDR3 bases: TGTGCCAGCAGCTTGAAGACAGATAACTATGGCTACACCTTC.

The V and J genes are TRBV28 and TRBJ1-5; perhaps TRBD1 as D (5 bases). V was pared by 8 bases and J by 5 bases, with 7 bases between. The germline V gene encodes CDR1 MDHEN and CDR2 SYDVKM. The CDR3 is 11 residues long. CDR3: CASQGDQPQHF. The CDR3 DNA reads as TGTGCCAGCCAGGGTGATCAGCCCCAGCATTTT.

CDR3 protein: CAISELAGANEKLFF. The CDR3 region has the DNA TGTGCCATCAGTGAGCTCGCAGGGGCTAATGAAAAACTGTTTTTT. The chain recombines TRBV10-3 with TRBJ1-4; TRBD1 might be the D (6 bases). Germline values: CDR1 ENHRY, CDR2 SYGVKD. CDR3 size: 15 residues. Trimming stripped 2 bases from V and 3 bases from J, with 10 bases between.

V usage is TRBV14 and J usage is TRBJ2-7; a weak D match, TRBD2 (5 bases). The CDR3 contains 14 residues. Germline CDR1 and CDR2: SGHDN and FVKESK. The germline V and J ends were trimmed by 1 base and 4 bases, with 11 bases remaining between them. The CDR3 region is CASSQGRGGYEQYF. CDR3 nucleotides: TGTGCCAGCAGCCAAGGTCGGGGTGGGTACGAGCAGTACTTC.

To note about this clone: Since a much larger clone is just one base distant, this may be a read error. The rearrangement uses TRBV5-1 and TRBJ1-2; D uncertain. V was cut by 0 bases and J by 4 bases, with 4 bases left in between. Germline V gene sequence: CDR1 SGHRS, CDR2 YFSETQ. CDR3 length equals 12 residues. CDR3 loop: CASSLDSYGYTF. CDR3 nucleotides: TGCGCCAGCAGCTTGGACAGCTATGGCTACACCTTC.

The rearrangement uses TRBV6-5 and TRBJ1-1; the D gene is possibly TRBD1 (5 bases). Trimming removed 6 bases from V and 6 bases from J, with 11 bases in between. Germline CDR1 and CDR2: MNHEY and SVGAGI. The CDR3 sequence is 12 residues long. The CDR3 reads CASSPTGSEAFF. In nucleotides, the CDR3 is TGTGCCAGCAGCCCCACAGGATCTGAAGCTTTCTTT.

In this sample, this clone turned up once. V and J are TRBV7-3 and TRBJ2-3; the match to TRBD2 covers 11 bases. Germline V lookup: CDR1 SGHTA, CDR2 FQGTGA. V shed 4 bases and J 2 bases; nucleotides not matched to a gene: 5. The CDR3 runs to 16 residues. The chain's CDR3 is CASSSVAGGYTDTQYF. In nucleotides, the CDR3 is TGTGCCAGCAGCTCCGTAGCGGGGGGGTACACAGATACGCAGTATTTT.

In this sample, this clone turned up once. The V and J genes are TRBV27 and TRBJ2-4; the D gene is possibly TRBD2 (6 bases). The CDR3 sequence is 12 residues long. Per the germline V gene, CDR1 is MNHEY and CDR2 is SMNVEV (reference sequence). V dropped 5 bases and J dropped 8 bases, with 10 bases sitting between them. This CDR3 is CASSPPGDIQYF. The CDR3, as DNA: TGTGCCAGCAGTCCGCCGGGGGACATTCAGTACTTC.

The V gene is TRBV2, the J gene TRBJ1-1; 9 bases agree with TRBD1. The CDR3 sequence is 12 residues long. V was pared by 3 bases and J by 10 bases, with 3 bases of the junction left unmatched. Germline CDR1 reads SNHLY; CDR2 reads FYNNEI. Written as DNA, the CDR3 is TGTGCCAGCAGTGACGTGGGACAGGGAGCTTTCTTT. Translated, it gives CASSDVGQGAFF.

The chain carries TRBV27 and TRBJ1-4; D is unresolved. Per the germline V gene, CDR1 is MNHEY and CDR2 is SMNVEV (reference sequence). Trimming removed 2 bases at V and 5 bases at J, with 6 bases between. This CDR3 has 13 amino acids. CDR3 sequence: CASSLGRNEKLFF. CDR3 nucleotides: TGTGCCAGCAGTTTAGGCAGAAATGAAAAACTGTTTTTT.

The chain couples TRBV12-5 to TRBJ2-2; possibly TRBD1 for D (5 bases). Trimming took off 3 bases at V and 8 bases at J, with 22 bases between the two ends. The CDR3 sequence is 17 residues long. From germline, CDR1 is LGHNT and CDR2 FRNRAP. The chain's CDR3 is CASGFVGDGSIRGELFF. The CDR3 bases are TGTGCTAGTGGTTTTGTAGGGGATGGCAGTATCAGAGGGGAGCTGTTTTTT.

The CDR3 sequence is CAWSATLGYTF. DNA of the CDR3: TGTGCCTGGAGTGCTACCCTGGGCTACACCTTC. V gene TRBV30 combines with J gene TRBJ1-2; D is undetermined. Germline V gene lookup returns CDR1 GTSNPN and CDR2 SVGIG (reference sequence). V lost 1 base and J lost 8, with 8 bases in between. This CDR3 has 11 residues.

The rearrangement links TRBV12-3 or TRBV12-4 to TRBJ1-1; D uncertain. The V end lost 8 bases, the J end lost 5 bases, and 15 bases lay between the germline ends. The CDR3 is 13 residues long. This CDR3 is CASVRSGRTEAFF. For the CDR3, the DNA is TGTGCCAGCGTAAGGTCGGGGAGGACTGAAGCTTTCTTT.

The chain is built from TRBV7-9 and TRBJ1-1; D unresolved. The CDR3 is made up of 14 amino acids. V lost 0 bases to trimming and J lost 6 bases, with 11 bases between them. Germline assignment: CDR1 SEHNR and CDR2 FQNEAQ (reference sequence). CDR3 nucleotide sequence: TGTGCCAGCAGCTTAGCGGCGGGCGTCCCTGAAGCTTTCTTT. Translated, it gives CASSLAAGVPEAFF.